One sample yielded the 18 T cell receptor beta chains listed below, sequenced in a study of response to subunit inactivated influenza vaccine. TCRdb re-analysed the RT-PCR reads in MiXCR, keeping a single row per CDR3 protein. The profile shows under 750,000 distinct CDR3 sequences, 10% to 15% of them singletons. Sample: PBMCs from blood, taken on the day of vaccination. The origin of the receptors is a man between 45 and 60 years old who received an inactivated influenza vaccine.

The rearrangement links TRBV4-2 to TRBJ2-2; 15 bases align to TRBD2. CDR1 is LGHNA, CDR2 YNFKEQ, per germline. With 5 bases clipped from V and 5 bases from J, the junction kept 6 bases outside the gene matches. This CDR3 has 17 amino acids. DNA of the CDR3: TGTGCCAGCAGCAGGACTAGCGGGGGGGCGGGGACCGGGGAGCTGTTTTTT. Amino acid sequence: CASSRTSGGAGTGELFF.

This clonotype has more than one count but fewer than ten. The rearrangement joins TRBV6-2 or TRBV6-3 to TRBJ2-1, with D unclear. V was clipped by 6 bases and J by 8 bases, with 8 bases between them. This CDR3 has 11 amino acids. The germline CDR1 and CDR2 sequences are MNHEY and SVGEGT. In DNA, the CDR3 is TGTGCCAGCAGAATTGAGTATGAGCAGTTCTTC. This codes for CASRIEYEQFF.

This sequence joins TRBV4-2 and TRBJ1-1, with a tentative D call TRBD1 (5 bases). CDR1 is LGHNA, CDR2 YNFKEQ, per germline. Trimming left V 0 bases short and J 1 base short, with 9 bases between. This CDR3 is 15 amino acids long. CDR3 protein: CASSQEPQGNTEAFF. The CDR3 coding sequence is TGTGCCAGCAGCCAAGAGCCCCAGGGGAACACTGAAGCTTTCTTT.

This clonotype was seen more than once but under ten times. The rearrangement joins TRBV4-3 to TRBJ2-3; no clear D. Germline assignment: CDR1 LGHNA and CDR2 YSLEER. The CDR3 has 16 amino acids. V was cut by 3 bases and J by 1 base, with 14 bases left in between. CDR3 bases: TGCGCCAGCAGCCATATTGATGCGACCGGCACAGATACGCAGTATTTT. Its protein product is CASSHIDATGTDTQYF.

This clonotype was counted ten times or more. This chain connects TRBV7-9 to TRBJ2-2; 10 bases align to TRBD1. The V gene end was trimmed by 8 bases and the J gene end by 5 bases; junction bases not matched to a gene: 5. The CDR3 extends over 14 amino acids. CDR1 and CDR2 (germline): SEHNR, FQNEAQ (reference sequence). The CDR3 region is CASRGTGATGELFF. In nucleotides, the CDR3 is TGTGCCAGCCGCGGGACAGGGGCGACCGGGGAGCTGTTTTTT.

The sample holds many counts of this clonotype. The gene calls are TRBV13 and TRBJ2-1; a weak D match, TRBD1 (6 bases). V lost 3 bases and J 7 bases, leaving 16 bases between the germline ends. CDR1 PRHDT and CDR2 FYEKMQ come from the germline V gene (reference sequence). This CDR3 is 15 amino acids long. CDR3 bases: TGTGCCAGCAGCTTTAGACAGGCCTGGGGGAATGAGCAGTTCTTC. Translation gives CASSFRQAWGNEQFF.

The sample holds a few counts of this clonotype. This chain links TRBV27 with TRBJ2-7, with 10 bases identical to TRBD2. This CDR3 is built from 16 residues. Germline assignment: CDR1 MNHEY and CDR2 SMNVEV (reference sequence). Losses at the gene ends were 6 bases for V and 2 bases for J; bases not matched to a gene: 10. In nucleotides, the CDR3 is TGTGCCAGCAGCCGTGCCCCTAGCGGGGGTACCTACGAGCAGTACTTC. Translating gives CASSRAPSGGTYEQYF.

This clonotype was detected a few times. The rearrangement joins TRBV12-3 or TRBV12-4 to TRBJ2-5; possible D gene TRBD1, 6 bases. Trimming cost V 4 bases and J 5 bases, with 20 bases left between them. The CDR3 loop spans 16 amino acids. CDR3 sequence: CASSSDIRGVRETQYF. CDR3 bases: TGTGCCAGCAGTTCAGACATCAGGGGTGTGAGGGAGACCCAGTACTTC.

This clonotype was seen a handful of times. This rearrangement joins TRBV7-8 to TRBJ2-1, with TRBD2 matching 10 bases. Germline V gene data show CDR1 as SGHVS and CDR2 as FQNEAQ. The J segment lost 9 bases and the V segment lost 2 bases, leaving 7 bases of the junction unmatched. The CDR3 covers 15 residues. The CDR3 coding sequence is TGTGCCAGCAGCTTACTAGCGGGAGATTCGGGTGAGCAGTTCTTC. Amino acid sequence: CASSLLAGDSGEQFF.

This clonotype is a singleton in its sample. The chain couples TRBV30 to TRBJ2-7, with 7 positions matching TRBD2. The V gene end was trimmed by 3 bases and the J gene end by 0 bases; junction bases not matched to a gene: 5. The CDR3 sequence is 14 residues long. Per the germline V gene, CDR1 is GTSNPN and CDR2 is SVGIG (reference sequence). In DNA form, the CDR3 reads TGTGCCTGGAGAGCGGGGACGGTCTCCTACGAGCAGTACTTC. Its translation is CAWRAGTVSYEQYF.

This rearrangement joins TRBV7-9 to TRBJ2-7; 9 bases fit TRBD1. This CDR3 has 15 residues. The V gene end was trimmed by 5 bases and the J gene end by 3 bases; junction bases not matched to a gene: 8. The germline V gene encodes CDR1 SEHNR and CDR2 FQNEAQ (reference sequence). This chain's CDR3 is CASSNPGQGVYEQYF. CDR3 nucleotide sequence: TGTGCCAGCAGCAACCCGGGACAGGGAGTCTACGAGCAGTACTTC.

This clonotype was picked up many times. This chain uses TRBV3-1 with TRBJ1-1; D possibly corresponds to TRBD1 (5 bases). V lost 0 bases and J 4 bases, leaving 12 bases between the germline ends. The CDR3 has 15 residues. Germline assignment: CDR1 LGHDT and CDR2 YNNKEL (reference sequence). This CDR3 is CASSQDASGRTEAFF. CDR3 sequence (DNA): TGTGCCAGCAGCCAAGATGCCTCAGGGCGCACTGAAGCTTTCTTT.

This clonotype came up a few times. The chain is built from TRBV11-2 and TRBJ1-5, with 7 bases that match TRBD1. The ends lost 3 bases at V and 7 bases at J; junction bases unmatched: 3. The CDR3 is made up of 13 amino acids. CDR1 and CDR2 (germline): SGHAT, FQNNGV. The CDR3 here is CASSFFRGQPQHF. CDR3 nucleotide sequence: TGTGCCAGCAGCTTTTTCAGGGGGCAGCCCCAGCATTTT. The full variable domain, completed using reference TRBV11-2 and TRBJ1-5, is EAGVAQSPRYKIIEKRQSVAFWCNPISGHATLYWYQQILGQGPKLLIQFQNNGVVDDSQLPKDRFSAERLKGVDSTLKIQPAKLEDSAVYLCASSFFRGQPQHFGDGTRLSIL.

Ten or more counts support this clonotype. V usage is TRBV4-2 and J usage is TRBJ2-3, with 9 bases aligning to TRBD2. V shed 0 bases, J shed 8 bases, and the junction held 9 bases outside the gene matches. There are 16 residues in the CDR3. Germline V lookup: CDR1 LGHNA, CDR2 YNFKEQ. The CDR3 spells CASSQDASGTTATQYF. As DNA, the CDR3 is TGTGCCAGCAGCCAAGACGCTAGCGGGACCACCGCTACGCAGTATTTT.

This clonotype was detected only a few times. The chain is built from TRBV12-3 or TRBV12-4 and TRBJ2-3; TRBD2 matches at 7 bases. Germline trimming cut 3 bases from V and 0 bases from J; bases unmatched to any gene: 21. CDR3 size: 21 residues. CDR3 residues: CASSFLGGLVAGEFSTDTQYF. In DNA, the CDR3 is TGTGCCAGCAGTTTTTTAGGAGGCCTTGTAGCGGGCGAATTTAGCACAGATACGCAGTATTTT.

The rearrangement joins TRBV11-1 to TRBJ2-6; D is undetermined. Germline values: CDR1 SGHAT, CDR2 FQDESV (reference sequence). The CDR3 loop spans 21 amino acids. V lost 5 bases and J 2 bases, leaving 28 bases between the germline ends. CDR3: CASSPYFDPGPDMAGANVLTF. The CDR3 DNA follows: TGTGCCAGCAGCCCCTATTTTGACCCCGGGCCAGATATGGCTGGGGCCAACGTCCTGACTTTC.

The table lists this clonotype with a few counts. This chain joins TRBV20-1 and TRBJ2-1; tentative D call: TRBD2 (6 bases). The V end lost 3 bases, the J end lost 3 bases, and 12 bases lay between the germline ends. Per germline, CDR1 DFQATT and CDR2 SNEGSKA (reference sequence). This CDR3 is 14 amino acids long. CDR3 protein: CSARGSGYYNEQFF. CDR3 bases: TGCAGTGCTAGGGGGAGCGGGTACTACAATGAGCAGTTCTTC.

Comments on this clonotype: A clone one base away is much larger, so this may be a read error. The J gene is TRBJ1-1, the V gene TRBV4-1; D is uncertain. CDR3 length: 15 amino acids. The germline V and J ends were trimmed by 0 bases and 1 base, with 9 bases remaining between them. Germline V CDR1 and CDR2: MGHRA, YSYEKL. The CDR3: CASSQEPSGNTEAFF. Here the CDR3 DNA reads TGCGCCAGCAGCCAAGAGCCGTCAGGGAACACTGAAGCTTTCTTT.